The clone carrying this T cell receptor (beta chain) has a handful of counts. The CDR3 is made up of 16 amino acids. V lost 3 bases, J lost 1 base, and 16 bases lay in between. The germline CDR1 and CDR2 sequences are SGHRS and YFSETQ. TCRdb re-derived calls from the RT-PCR reads in MiXCR, one entry per CDR3 protein. The table includes some 150,000 distinct CDR3 sequences, about two fifths detected once. The sample is drawn from a study of patients and donors after allogeneic stem cell transplantation. The sequence derives from a human donor who was either an allogeneic HSCT recipient or a stem cell or donor lymphocyte infusion donor (not recorded which). It is not recorded whose cells these are; they may come from a transplant donor. The chain carries TRBV5-1 and TRBJ1-2; weak D call: TRBD1 (5 bases). Specimen: blood, either unsorted or a sorted T cell fraction (not recorded which). In nucleotides, the CDR3 is TGCGCCAGCAGCTGGGGCCCAAGCGCCTATAACTATGGCTACACCTTC. This codes for CASSWGPSAYNYGYTF.